The 18 T cell receptor beta chains given below trace back to one sample, sequenced in a study of blood T cell repertoires in COVID-19. The assay was immunoSEQ multiplex PCR, and TCRdb's table has in-frame clones only and misses some. This sample carries over 150,000 clones, 85% to 95% of them seen once, and the ten largest clones take approximately 0.5%. The sample consisted of peripheral blood. These receptors were taken from a man aged 50-59 years with acute or convalescent COVID-19.

The V and J genes are TRBV7-2 and TRBJ2-3; possible D gene TRBD2, 6 bases. Germline loops: CDR1 SGHTA, CDR2 FQGNSA. CDR3 length: 15 amino acids. Trimming stripped 0 bases from V and 1 base from J, with 8 bases between. CDR3 bases: TGTGCCAGCAGCTTAGCGAAGCGGGGCACAGATACGCAGTATTTT. Translation gives CASSLAKRGTDTQYF.

This chain uses TRBV19 with TRBJ1-2, with D perhaps TRBD1 (6 bases). The CDR3 spans 14 residues. In germline, CDR1 is LNHDA, CDR2 SQIVND (reference sequence). Trimming stripped 5 bases from V and 4 bases from J, with 14 bases between. The CDR3 DNA follows: TGTGCCAGTAGTGAAAGGGACACCATCTATGGCTACACCTTC. Protein: CASSERDTIYGYTF.

At least ten counts were recorded for this clone. The chain is built from TRBV19 and TRBJ2-1; 9 bases are a match to TRBD1. Unmatched junction bases numbered 8, after V lost 8 bases and J lost 9 bases. The CDR3 sequence is 13 residues long. The germline V gene has CDR1 LNHDA and CDR2 SQIVND (reference sequence). The CDR3 region has the DNA TGTGCCAGTTCGGGACAGGGTACGGGTGAGCAGTTCTTC. Translating it yields CASSGQGTGEQFF.

This clone occurred once. The chain uses TRBV24-1 and TRBJ2-7, with 7 bases fitting TRBD1. The CDR3 loop spans 13 amino acids. CDR1 and CDR2 (germline): KGHDR, SFDVKD. Trimming took 10 bases from V and 6 from J; bases not matched to a gene: 11. For the CDR3, the DNA is TGTGCCACATCACAGGGGTCTCCGGGCGAGCAGTACTTC. It translates to CATSQGSPGEQYF.

The chain carries TRBV19 and TRBJ2-2, with a possible D match to TRBD2 (7 bases). The CDR3 runs to 15 residues. Germline-derived CDR1 and CDR2 are LNHDA and SQIVND (reference sequence). Trimming took 7 bases from V and 5 from J, leaving 17 bases between them. The CDR3 DNA reads TGTGCCAGTACCTGGGGGGGCCGGCGGACCGGGGAGCTGTTTTTT. Amino acid sequence: CASTWGGRRTGELFF.

The V gene is TRBV4-1, the J gene TRBJ2-1; 11 bases are a match to TRBD2. J gave up 5 bases and V 0 bases, and 6 bases lay outside the gene matches. The germline CDR1 and CDR2 sequences are MGHRA and YSYEKL. There are 17 residues in the CDR3. In DNA, the CDR3 is TGCGCCAGCAGCCAAGACGTCTCACTAGCGGGGGACAATGAGCAGTTCTTC. Protein: CASSQDVSLAGDNEQFF.

CDR3 nucleotides: TGTGCCAGCAGTAACGGGGACAATGAGCAGTTCTTC. It specifies CASSNGDNEQFF. The chain combines TRBV6-5 with TRBJ2-1, with D perhaps matching TRBD2 (5 bases). V shed 5 bases and J shed 5 bases, with 7 bases lying between them. Germline CDR1 reads MNHEY; CDR2 reads SVGAGI. The CDR3 covers 12 residues.

The chain carries TRBV9 and TRBJ2-3; D is perhaps TRBD1 (6 bases). The ends were cut back, 0 bases at V and 4 bases at J, with 9 bases in the middle. Germline V gene sequence: CDR1 SGDLS, CDR2 YYNGEE. This CDR3 comprises 14 residues. The CDR3 loop reads CASSVVTGADTQYF. The CDR3 region has the DNA TGTGCCAGCAGCGTAGTGACAGGCGCAGATACGCAGTATTTT.

The chain joins TRBV20-1 to TRBJ1-1; D is possibly TRBD1 (5 bases). The V gene's germline CDR1 is DFQATT and CDR2 SNEGSKA (reference sequence). V lost 2 bases, J lost 7 bases, and 8 bases lay in between. This CDR3 region has 11 residues. CDR3: CSARKTVEAFF. DNA of the CDR3: TGCAGTGCTAGAAAGACAGTTGAAGCTTTCTTT.

The chain uses TRBV9 and TRBJ2-5, with a tentative D call TRBD1 (6 bases). The CDR3 runs to 13 residues. With 3 bases removed from V and 2 bases from J, the gap between germline ends came to 8 bases. Germline loops: CDR1 SGDLS, CDR2 YYNGEE. The CDR3: CASSETGQETQYF. CDR3 DNA: TGTGCCAGCAGCGAGACAGGTCAAGAGACCCAGTACTTC.

Only a few counts were recorded for this clone. This chain joins TRBV9 and TRBJ1-2, with D perhaps matching TRBD1 (5 bases). V lost 7 bases, J lost 4 bases, and 17 bases lay in between. This CDR3 contains 14 residues. Germline-derived CDR1 and CDR2 are SGDLS and YYNGEE. DNA of the CDR3: TGTGCCAGCGCCGGGACTGACGCCGCCTATGGCTACACCTTC. It codes for CASAGTDAAYGYTF. The whole variable domain, remainder taken from reference TRBV9 and TRBJ1-2, is DSGVTQTPKHLITATGQRVTLRCSPRSGDLSVYWYQQSLDQGLQFLIQYYNGEERAKGNILERFSAQQFPDLHSELNLSSLELGDSALYFCASAGTDAAYGYTFGSGTRLTVV.

The V and J genes are TRBV5-1 and TRBJ2-5, with TRBD2 identical over 14 bases. The CDR3 covers 19 residues. CDR1 is SGHRS, CDR2 YFSETQ, per germline. V was pared by 4 bases and J by 5 bases, with 16 bases of the junction left unmatched. The CDR3 sequence is CASSPLAGTSGGTGETQYF. CDR3 coding DNA: TGCGCCAGCAGCCCACTTGCCGGGACTAGCGGGGGCACAGGGGAGACCCAGTACTTC.

The rearrangement joins TRBV7-9 to TRBJ1-2, with D uncertain. The CDR3 spans 14 residues. Germline V CDR1 and CDR2: SEHNR, FQNEAQ (reference sequence). V lost 1 base to trimming and J lost 7 bases, with 13 bases between them. The CDR3 is CASSLVWAEGGYTF. The CDR3 DNA reads TGTGCCAGCAGCTTAGTCTGGGCAGAGGGTGGCTACACCTTC.

The rearrangement links TRBV7-9 to TRBJ1-6; TRBD1 matches at 8 bases. The length of the CDR3 is 15 residues. The ends lost 2 bases at V and 9 bases at J; junction bases unmatched: 6. From germline, CDR1 is SEHNR and CDR2 FQNEAQ (reference sequence). The DNA of the CDR3 is TGTGCCAGCAGCTTATCAGGGGGCGTAGGTTCACCCCTCCACTTT. Translation gives CASSLSGGVGSPLHF.

The chain recombines TRBV27 with TRBJ2-2; 8 nucleotides align to TRBD1. Trimming took 7 bases from V and 0 from J; bases not matched to a gene: 1. The CDR3 covers 14 residues. Per germline, CDR1 MNHEY and CDR2 SMNVEV (reference sequence). This CDR3 reads CASKDRANTGELFF. The CDR3 DNA sequence: TGTGCCAGCAAGGACAGGGCGAACACCGGGGAGCTGTTTTTT.

This chain connects TRBV27 to TRBJ1-4, with D tentatively TRBD1 (5 bases). This CDR3 comprises 15 residues. From germline, CDR1 is MNHEY and CDR2 SMNVEV (reference sequence). V dropped 6 bases and J dropped 8 bases, with 19 bases sitting between them. DNA of the CDR3: TGTGCCAGCAGAGGCTCGGTCAGGGCGACCGAAAAACTGTTTTTT. Its protein product is CASRGSVRATEKLFF. Full variable domain (remainder filled in from reference TRBV27 and TRBJ1-4): EAQVTQNPRYLITVTGKKLTVTCSQNMNHEYMSWYRQDPGLGLRQIYYSMNVEVTDKGDVPEGYKVSRKEKRNFPLILESPSPNQTSLYFCASRGSVRATEKLFFGSGTQLSVL.

The rearrangement joins TRBV4-1 to TRBJ2-1; D gene ambiguous. The CDR3 is made up of 17 amino acids. Germline CDR1 reads MGHRA; CDR2 reads YSYEKL. V was shortened by 4 bases and J by 0 bases, with 16 bases between the two germline ends. The CDR3 sequence: CASSLSPLPGSYNEQFF. The CDR3 DNA reads as TGCGCCAGCAGCCTAAGCCCGCTACCGGGCTCCTACAATGAGCAGTTCTTC.

The V and J genes are TRBV7-9 and TRBJ2-7; 7 bases fit TRBD2. Trimming at V came to 1 base and at J to 4 bases, leaving 10 bases not matched to a gene. This CDR3 is built from 16 residues. Germline CDR1 and CDR2: SEHNR and FQNEAQ (reference sequence). The CDR3 region is CASSLGGGAPRYEQYF. Written as DNA, the CDR3 is TGTGCCAGCAGCTTAGGGGGAGGGGCACCAAGATACGAGCAGTACTTC.